Below are 29 T cell receptor beta chains sequenced from a single sample in a study of regulatory T cells in long-lasting Graves disease. As for time point: newly diagnosed GD, antithyroid drugs for less than 3 months. From PBMCs, RNA was extracted and then used to make the TCR library. According to the study, TCR beta libraries were built with iRepertoire HTBI primers and CDR3-region Arm-PCR. TCRdb independently ran MiXCR on the multiplex PCR reads; one entry per CDR3 protein. Of over 450,000 distinct CDR3 sequences listed, more than 10% are singletons. The same data also went into a second study, on T cells in Graves' hyperthyroidism and ophthalmopathy.

The sample was peripheral blood mononuclear cells (PBMCs), taken at new diagnosis, from a patient treated with antithyroid drugs. These receptors were taken from a woman aged 30 to 39 with Graves disease.

The chain couples TRBV7-6 to TRBJ2-1; 13 bases line up with TRBD2. Germline V gene data show CDR1 as SGHVS and CDR2 as FNYEAQ. The CDR3 has 16 amino acids. Germline trimming cut 0 bases from V and 8 bases from J; bases unmatched to any gene: 4. CDR3 loop: CASSLAGLAGTDEQFF. CDR3 DNA: TGTGCCAGCAGCTTAGCGGGACTAGCGGGAACAGATGAGCAGTTCTTC.

This clonotype was counted many times. This chain joins TRBV12-3 or TRBV12-4 and TRBJ2-2; 9 bases match TRBD2. The V gene end was trimmed by 5 bases and the J gene end by 1 base; junction bases not matched to a gene: 2. The CDR3 loop spans 15 amino acids. Here the CDR3 reads CASSGLALNTGELFF. The CDR3 DNA sequence: TGTGCCAGCAGTGGACTAGCGTTGAACACCGGGGAGCTGTTTTTT.

This clonotype came up a few times. The genes are TRBV7-9 and TRBJ2-3; tentatively, D is TRBD1 or TRBD2 (5 bases each). Looked up from germline, CDR1 is SEHNR and CDR2 is FQNEAQ (reference sequence). CDR3 length equals 15 residues. Trimming pared 3 bases from V and 7 bases from J, leaving 17 bases between. CDR3 in amino acids: CASSFYRDPGNTQYF. The CDR3, as DNA: TGTGCCAGCAGCTTTTACCGGGACCCGGGGAATACGCAGTATTTT.

This clonotype showed up many times. The chain has TRBV7-9 and TRBJ2-3; TRBD2 might be the D (6 bases). The V gene's germline CDR1 is SEHNR and CDR2 FQNEAQ (reference sequence). V was cut by 1 base and J by 2 bases, with 10 bases left in between. The CDR3 spans 15 residues. The CDR3 DNA reads TGTGCCAGCAGCTTAGTGGAGGGCGACACAGATACGCAGTATTTT. Protein sequence: CASSLVEGDTDTQYF.

This clonotype was recorded at least ten times. V usage is TRBV19 and J usage is TRBJ2-1; D is perhaps TRBD2 (5 bases). The CDR3 runs 15 residues. Deletions cut 6 bases from V and 2 bases from J, with 14 bases between. Germline V CDR1 and CDR2: LNHDA, SQIVND (reference sequence). CDR3 DNA: TGTGCCAGTAGGCAAGGGCCGGGGACCTACAATGAGCAGTTCTTC. Translated, it gives CASRQGPGTYNEQFF.

This clonotype was counted only a few times. A much bigger clone sits one base away, suggesting this may be a read error. Without the conserved terminal phenylalanine or tryptophan, this CDR3 likely stems from a read error. The rearrangement uses TRBV2 and TRBJ1-1; D is perhaps TRBD1 (5 bases). This CDR3 spans 15 amino acids. V lost 6 bases to trimming and J lost 4 bases, with 18 bases between them. Germline V gene sequence: CDR1 SNHLY, CDR2 FYNNEI. CDR3 nucleotides: TGTGCCAGCAGCGGAGGGGACTCCGGAGCCACTGAAGCTTTCCTT. Translated: CASSGGDSGATEAFL.

Ten or more counts support this clonotype. This chain links TRBV10-3 with TRBJ1-5, with D unclear. The germline V gene has CDR1 ENHRY and CDR2 SYGVKD. V was pared by 5 bases and J by 5 bases, with 13 bases between. The CDR3 runs 14 residues. The DNA for the CDR3 is TGTGCCATCAGTTCGTGGGAGGGAGATCAGCCCCAGCATTTT. This encodes CAISSWEGDQPQHF.

This clonotype was detected only a few times. The chain combines TRBV4-2 with TRBJ2-3; the match to TRBD2 covers 13 bases. There are 19 residues in the CDR3. V dropped 0 bases and J dropped 3; count of bases not matched to a gene: 9. Germline lookup yields CDR1 LGHNA and CDR2 YNFKEQ. The CDR3, as DNA: TGTGCCAGCAGCCAAGAATGGACTAGCGGGAGCTTGCGGACAGATACGCAGTATTTT. It translates to CASSQEWTSGSLRTDTQYF.

The sample holds many counts of this clonotype. This chain uses TRBV7-3 with TRBJ2-1, with TRBD2 matching 10 bases. The CDR3 spans 15 residues. The germline V gene encodes CDR1 SGHTA and CDR2 FQGTGA. V dropped 5 bases and J dropped 7; count of bases not matched to a gene: 8. In DNA form, the CDR3 reads TGTGCCAGCAGCCTACTAGCGGGAAAGGGGAATGAGCAGTTCTTC. This translates into CASSLLAGKGNEQFF.

This clonotype was seen ten or more times. V and J are TRBV6-2 or TRBV6-3 and TRBJ2-1; maybe TRBD2 (6 bases). The V end was cut by 6 bases, the J end by 9 bases, with 18 bases between. This CDR3 spans 14 amino acids. From germline, CDR1 is MNHEY and CDR2 SVGEGT. CDR3 residues: CASSHSGLASEQFF. CDR3 in DNA: TGTGCCAGCAGCCATAGCGGACTCGCCAGTGAGCAGTTCTTC.

This clonotype was detected a few times. The rearrangement uses TRBV4-1 and TRBJ2-2, with D perhaps TRBD2 (6 bases). CDR1 MGHRA and CDR2 YSYEKL come from the germline V gene. Trimming pared 2 bases from V and 4 bases from J, leaving 20 bases between. The CDR3 length is 18 residues. Here the CDR3 DNA reads TGCGCCAGCAGCCAACGCAATAAAGGGACTTTCATCACCGGGGAGCTGTTTTTT. Protein product: CASSQRNKGTFITGELFF.

The sample holds many counts of this clonotype. This chain's CDR3 is CASTPGPSHGYTF. The CDR3 nucleotides read TGTGCCAGCACCCCGGGACCTTCTCATGGCTACACCTTC. The genes are TRBV2 and TRBJ1-2, with D possibly TRBD1 on 5 matching bases. The germline gives CDR1 SNHLY, CDR2 FYNNEI. With 7 bases removed from V and 6 bases from J, the gap between germline ends came to 15 bases. The CDR3 covers 13 residues.

The rearrangement joins TRBV20-1 to TRBJ1-1; 7 nucleotides match TRBD1. The CDR3 spans 16 residues. Germline V lookup: CDR1 DFQATT, CDR2 SNEGSKA (reference sequence). V shed 2 bases, J shed 0 bases, and the junction held 9 bases outside the gene matches. The CDR3 loop reads CSARTMGQPLNTEAFF. The CDR3 nucleotides are TGCAGTGCTAGAACGATGGGACAGCCCCTGAACACTGAAGCTTTCTTT.

In this sample, this clonotype turned up a few times. The chain recombines TRBV12-3 or TRBV12-4 with TRBJ2-3; no firm D call. Trimming removed 10 bases from V and 6 bases from J, with 20 bases in between. The CDR3 covers 14 residues. Written as DNA, the CDR3 is TGTGCCACCATTCAAAGGGCTGGGTCGGATACGCAGTATTTT. It yields the protein CATIQRAGSDTQYF.

This sequence joins TRBV6-2 or TRBV6-3 and TRBJ2-7; 16 bases map to TRBD2. V was clipped by 8 bases and J by 5 bases; unmatched bases: 12. The CDR3 runs to 17 residues. Germline CDR1 MNHEY, CDR2 SVGEGT. The CDR3: CASSHRGLAGGLHEQYF. The CDR3 DNA reads as TGTGCCAGCTCCCATCGGGGACTAGCGGGAGGGCTGCACGAGCAGTACTTC.

This clonotype was detected ten times or more. The chain has TRBV28 and TRBJ1-2; D not certain. The germline gives CDR1 MDHEN, CDR2 SYDVKM. Trimming removed 8 bases from V and 4 bases from J, with 14 bases in between. This CDR3 has 13 residues. The CDR3 nucleotides are TGTGCCAGCGGGGATGGGGAGATCTATGGCTACACCTTC. Translated, it gives CASGDGEIYGYTF.

This clonotype was counted many times. This chain uses TRBV24-1 with TRBJ2-1; 12 bases line up with TRBD1. V lost 2 bases, J lost 7 bases, and 8 bases stayed unmatched. Germline loops: CDR1 KGHDR, CDR2 SFDVKD. There are 17 residues in the CDR3. In DNA, the CDR3 is TGTGCCACCAGTGATTCTAGGGACAGGGGGCGACGGAATGAGCAGTTCTTC. This gives the protein CATSDSRDRGRRNEQFF.

This clonotype has ten or more counts. The V and J genes are TRBV28 and TRBJ1-1, with TRBD1 matching 10 bases. The V gene end was trimmed by 2 bases and the J gene end by 4 bases; junction bases not matched to a gene: 7. This CDR3 is 16 amino acids long. Germline V gives CDR1 MDHEN, CDR2 SYDVKM. This CDR3 is CASSLVPGTGATEAFF. The CDR3 DNA is TGTGCCAGCAGTTTAGTACCGGGGACAGGGGCCACTGAAGCTTTCTTT.

This clonotype was seen ten or more times. This chain links TRBV28 with TRBJ2-1; the D is unclear. Germline assignment: CDR1 MDHEN and CDR2 SYDVKM. This CDR3 has 13 residues. Deletions cut 3 bases from V and 3 bases from J, with 6 bases between. This CDR3 is CASSFADYNEQFF. The CDR3 coding sequence is TGTGCCAGCAGTTTCGCGGACTACAATGAGCAGTTCTTC.

This clonotype was observed many times. The chain combines TRBV6-1 with TRBJ2-1, with 9 bases identical to TRBD1. CDR3 size: 15 residues. Germline V lookup: CDR1 MNHNS, CDR2 SASEGT. Trimming removed 6 bases from V and 0 bases from J; junction bases left unmatched: 3. The CDR3 sequence is CASRQGASSYNEQFF. The CDR3 DNA reads TGTGCCAGCAGACAGGGGGCCAGCTCCTACAATGAGCAGTTCTTC.

Turning to this clonotype: A far larger clone is off by one base, so a read error is likely. V gene TRBV7-2 combines with J gene TRBJ2-6; D might be TRBD1 (5 bases). Germline loops: CDR1 SGHTA, CDR2 FQGNSA. The CDR3 contains 15 residues. The CDR3, as DNA: TGTGCCAGCAGCTTAGGACCCTCTGGGGCCAACGTCCCGACTTTC. Its translation is CASSLGPSGANVPTF.

Ten or more counts support this clonotype. The rearrangement uses TRBV10-3 and TRBJ2-7; TRBD2 matches 14 bases. Germline V gene lookup returns CDR1 ENHRY and CDR2 SYGVKD. Unmatched junction bases numbered 4, after V lost 2 bases and J lost 7 bases. CDR3 size: 15 residues. CDR3 DNA: TGTGCCATCAGTGAGCCCGGGACTAGCGGGAGAGAGCAGTACTTC. Amino acids: CAISEPGTSGREQYF.

This clonotype was detected many times. The chain carries TRBV2 and TRBJ2-3, with 9 bases identical to TRBD1. This CDR3 is 14 amino acids long. V gave up 10 bases and J gave up 2 bases; unmatched junction bases: 7. The germline V gene encodes CDR1 SNHLY and CDR2 FYNNEI. The CDR3 loop reads CATPGTGITDTQYF. CDR3 nucleotide sequence: TGTGCCACCCCGGGGACAGGGATCACAGATACGCAGTATTTT.

This clonotype showed up many times. This chain links TRBV18 with TRBJ2-1, with D unresolved. V was trimmed by 3 bases and J by 8 bases, leaving 8 bases between them. The CDR3 extends over 12 amino acids. Germline CDR1 and CDR2: KGHSH and LQKENI. CDR3 DNA: TGTGCCAGCTCACCCGGCCTCGATGAGCAGTTCTTC. Amino acids: CASSPGLDEQFF.

This clonotype appeared many times. The DNA for the CDR3 is TGTGCCAGCAGCCGACAGGGGGCGAGGAGTGAAAAACTGTTTTTT. Its translation: CASSRQGARSEKLFF. J is TRBJ1-4 and V is TRBV12-3 or TRBV12-4; 10 bases align to TRBD1. This CDR3 region has 15 residues. J gave up 7 bases and V 6 bases, and 8 bases lay outside the gene matches.

This clonotype was recorded at least ten times. The rearrangement uses TRBV20-1 and TRBJ2-2, with 13 bases identical to TRBD2. This CDR3 spans 14 amino acids. Germline CDR1 and CDR2: DFQATT and SNEGSKA (reference sequence). The CDR3 loop is CSAGLAGIYGELFF. The CDR3, as DNA: TGCAGCGCGGGACTAGCGGGAATATACGGGGAGCTGTTTTTT.

This clonotype was seen a handful of times. This sequence joins TRBV28 and TRBJ2-2, with D tentatively TRBD1 or TRBD2 (5 bases each). Germline V gene lookup returns CDR1 MDHEN and CDR2 SYDVKM. Between the trimmed V and J ends, which lost 6 bases and 3 bases, there was a span of 29 bases. CDR3 length: 20 residues. The CDR3 DNA sequence: TGTGCCAGCAGCTTGGAGTCACCGGGACGATATCGTATGGACACCGGGGAGCTGTTTTTT. This gives the protein CASSLESPGRYRMDTGELFF.

V is TRBV27 and J is TRBJ2-1; D ambiguous. CDR1 is MNHEY, CDR2 SMNVEV, per germline (reference sequence). The CDR3 runs to 14 residues. V was trimmed by 3 bases and J by 1 base, leaving 7 bases between them. The CDR3 sequence is CASSFWVSYNEQFF. In DNA, the CDR3 is TGTGCCAGCAGTTTCTGGGTTTCCTACAATGAGCAGTTCTTC.

This clonotype has only a few counts. The rearrangement uses TRBV24-1 and TRBJ2-7; D perhaps matches TRBD2 (6 bases). Trimming took 1 base from V and 9 from J, leaving 15 bases between them. CDR3 length: 14 residues. CDR1 KGHDR and CDR2 SFDVKD come from the germline V gene. The CDR3 region has the DNA TGTGCCACCAGTGATTTAACGACCTCCGGGGGGCAGTACTTC. Amino acid sequence: CATSDLTTSGGQYF.